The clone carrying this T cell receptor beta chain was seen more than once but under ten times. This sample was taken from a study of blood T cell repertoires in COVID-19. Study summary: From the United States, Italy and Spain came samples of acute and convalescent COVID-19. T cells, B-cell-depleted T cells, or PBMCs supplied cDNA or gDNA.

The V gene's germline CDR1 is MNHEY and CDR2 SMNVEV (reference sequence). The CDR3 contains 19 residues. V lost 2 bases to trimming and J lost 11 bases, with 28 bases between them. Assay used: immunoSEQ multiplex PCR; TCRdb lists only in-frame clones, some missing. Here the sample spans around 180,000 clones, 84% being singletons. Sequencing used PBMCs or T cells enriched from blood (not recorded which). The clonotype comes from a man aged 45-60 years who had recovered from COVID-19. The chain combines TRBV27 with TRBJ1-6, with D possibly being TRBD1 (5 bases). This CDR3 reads CASSLTSLGRGAGFAPLHF. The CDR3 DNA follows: TGTGCCAGCAGTTTAACGTCCCTCGGGAGAGGGGCGGGATTCGCACCCCTCCACTTT.